Below, 2 T cell receptor beta chains from the same sample are listed, as sequenced in a study of cytomegalovirus exposure and HLA in healthy donors. The PCR used 60 Vbeta and 13 Jbeta primers. Here immunoSEQ multiplex PCR was the method, and the copy in TCRdb shows in-frame clones only, minus some. The repertoire has some 160,000 clones, around 83% of them found once; the top ten carry around 2.5%. Sequencing was performed on PBMCs. The receptors stem from a man aged 30 to 45 in good health and CMV-seropositive.

V is TRBV11-3 and J is TRBJ2-1; D is uncertain. The CDR3 runs to 12 residues. Between the trimmed V and J ends, which lost 3 bases and 4 bases, there was a span of 4 bases. The germline V gene encodes CDR1 SGHNT and CDR2 YENEEA. CDR3 loop: CASSFTYNEQFF. As DNA, the CDR3 is TGTGCCAGCAGCTTTACATACAATGAGCAGTTCTTC.

The chain couples TRBV12-5 to TRBJ2-5; D perhaps matches TRBD2 (5 bases). CDR1 and CDR2 (germline): LGHNT, FRNRAP. The germline V and J ends were trimmed by 6 bases and 5 bases, with 13 bases remaining between them. The CDR3 is 13 amino acids. Here the CDR3 DNA reads TGTGCTAGTGGGAGACGAACGGGGGAGACCCAGTACTTC. Protein sequence: CASGRRTGETQYF.